What follows are 24 T cell receptor beta chains derived from one specimen sequenced in a study of blood T cell repertoires in COVID-19. Sequenced by immunoSEQ multiplex PCR; TCRdb stores in-frame clones only, minus some. This sample has almost 250,000 clones, with 86% found just once. The sequenced sample was peripheral blood. All receptors come from a woman aged 60 to 75 who had recovered from COVID-19.

This chain uses TRBV18 with TRBJ2-7, with D maybe TRBD1 (6 bases). The CDR3 is made up of 13 amino acids. Germline values: CDR1 KGHSH, CDR2 LQKENI. V shed 4 bases and J shed 2 bases, with 9 bases lying between them. CDR3 sequence reads: CASSLTGTYEQYF. The CDR3 DNA is TGTGCCAGCTCACTGACAGGTACCTACGAGCAGTACTTC.

The chain recombines TRBV6-5 with TRBJ1-2; possible D gene TRBD1, 6 bases. The V and J ends lost 8 bases and 4 bases respectively, with 17 bases between them. From germline, CDR1 is MNHEY and CDR2 SVGAGI. The CDR3 loop spans 14 amino acids. The DNA of the CDR3 is TGTGCCAGCCGAAAAACAGGGCTTATCTATGGCTACACCTTC. It yields the protein CASRKTGLIYGYTF.

J is TRBJ1-1 and V is TRBV24-1, with 7 bases that match TRBD1. CDR3 size: 16 residues. The trim removed 1 base at V and 4 bases at J, leaving 8 bases unmatched. The germline CDR1 and CDR2 sequences are KGHDR and SFDVKD. This CDR3 reads CATSDFSGGRGTEAFF. DNA of the CDR3: TGTGCCACCAGTGATTTCTCAGGGGGTAGGGGCACTGAAGCTTTCTTT.

This chain uses TRBV3-1 (or the pseudogene TRBV3-2) with TRBJ2-7; maybe TRBD1 (5 bases). Germline lookup yields CDR1 LGHDT and CDR2 YNNKEL (reference sequence). Trimming cost V 4 bases and J 5 bases, with 21 bases left between them. The CDR3 is 16 residues long. The CDR3 protein is CASSLEGAGKYNEQYF. CDR3 coding DNA: TGTGCCAGCAGCCTAGAAGGGGCAGGGAAATATAACGAGCAGTACTTC.

J is TRBJ2-1 and V is TRBV21-1; the table's D call, TRBD2, was not checked against the DNA. TRBV21-1 is deemed a pseudogene. This CDR3 has 16 amino acids. CDR3 loop: CASSKVEGLAYNEQFF. The CDR3 coding sequence is TGTGCCAGCAGCAAAGTGGAGGGACTAGCTTACAATGAGCAGTTCTTC.

In nucleotides, the CDR3 is TGTGCCAGCAGCGCACAGGGTACTAACACTGAAGCTTTCTTT. Protein sequence: CASSAQGTNTEAFF. The chain joins TRBV7-2 to TRBJ1-1; D possibly corresponds to TRBD1 (6 bases). The CDR3 covers 14 residues. Trimming removed 5 bases at V and 2 bases at J, with 12 bases between. Germline V CDR1 and CDR2: SGHTA, FQGNSA.

The chain has TRBV18 and TRBJ1-1; 7 nucleotides line up with TRBD1. The V and J ends lost 3 bases and 4 bases, in that order; junction bases with no gene match: 5. The germline V gene encodes CDR1 KGHSH and CDR2 LQKENI. The CDR3 consists of 14 residues. The CDR3 coding sequence is TGTGCCAGCTCACCGAACAGGGGTGGCACTGAAGCTTTCTTT. Amino acid sequence: CASSPNRGGTEAFF.

The chain employs TRBV3-1 (or the pseudogene TRBV3-2) and TRBJ2-1, with 7 nucleotides matching TRBD2. Germline lookup yields CDR1 LGHDT and CDR2 YNNKEL (reference sequence). This CDR3 spans 16 amino acids. V shed 0 bases, J shed 5 bases, and the junction held 7 bases outside the gene matches. The CDR3 nucleotides are TGTGCCAGCAGCCAAGATCGGGGAGGGTTCCACAATGAGCAGTTCTTC. It codes for CASSQDRGGFHNEQFF.

The chain combines TRBV24-1 with TRBJ2-2; 10 bases are shared with TRBD1. With 9 bases clipped from V and 8 bases from J, the junction kept 5 bases outside the gene matches. CDR1 KGHDR and CDR2 SFDVKD come from the germline V gene. This CDR3 comprises 13 residues. The CDR3 spells CATGQGVGGELFF. The CDR3, as DNA: TGTGCCACCGGACAGGGGGTCGGGGGGGAGCTGTTTTTT.

The chain combines TRBV5-1 with TRBJ1-4; 10 nucleotides align to TRBD1. The germline V gene encodes CDR1 SGHRS and CDR2 YFSETQ. The CDR3 runs 14 residues. The trim removed 6 bases at V and 6 bases at J, leaving 5 bases unmatched. The chain's CDR3 is CASTRQGADEKLFF. The CDR3 region has the DNA TGCGCCAGCACCAGACAGGGGGCTGATGAAAAACTGTTTTTT.

This chain connects TRBV7-9 to TRBJ1-4, with 7 bases lining up with TRBD1. This CDR3 comprises 14 residues. V shed 7 bases, J shed 8 bases, and the junction held 10 bases outside the gene matches. The germline gives CDR1 SEHNR, CDR2 FQNEAQ (reference sequence). CDR3 sequence: CASTWTGLEEKLFF. The CDR3 bases are TGTGCCAGCACCTGGACAGGCCTAGAGGAAAAACTGTTTTTT.

The chain links TRBV5-5 to TRBJ1-4, with no clear D. V dropped 3 bases and J dropped 4 bases, with 10 bases sitting between them. The CDR3 loop spans 14 amino acids. Germline V gives CDR1 SGHKS, CDR2 YYEKEE (reference sequence). The CDR3 reads CASSSEGYNEKLFF. DNA for the CDR3: TGTGCCAGCAGCTCCGAGGGTTATAATGAAAAACTGTTTTTT.

The genes are TRBV5-3 and TRBJ2-1; 11 nucleotides agree with TRBD2. TRBV5-3 is marked as an open reading frame, function uncertain. V was clipped by 4 bases and J by 4 bases; unmatched bases: 10. The CDR3 is made up of 17 amino acids. CDR3 protein: CARSRKPSGGSYNEQFF. CDR3 in DNA: TGTGCCAGAAGCCGTAAACCTAGCGGGGGGTCATACAATGAGCAGTTCTTC.

The rearrangement links TRBV18 to TRBJ2-2; 9 positions match TRBD1. CDR3 length: 14 residues. Germline V gene data show CDR1 as KGHSH and CDR2 as LQKENI. The ends lost 6 bases at V and 1 base at J; junction bases unmatched: 0. For the CDR3, the DNA is TGTGCCAGCTCGGGACAGGGGAACACCGGGGAGCTGTTTTTT. Protein: CASSGQGNTGELFF.

The chain links TRBV18 to TRBJ2-5; TRBD2 is a possible D gene (6 bases). CDR1 and CDR2 (germline): KGHSH, LQKENI. V lost 0 bases and J 1 base, leaving 9 bases between the germline ends. The CDR3 is made up of 15 amino acids. The CDR3 reads CASSPPGDSQETQYF. The CDR3 coding sequence is TGTGCCAGCTCACCACCAGGGGACTCCCAAGAGACCCAGTACTTC. The full variable domain, completed using reference TRBV18 and TRBJ2-5, is NAGVMQNPRHLVRRRGQEARLRCSPMKGHSHVYWYRQLPEEGLKFMVYLQKENIIDESGMPKERFSAEFPKEGPSILRIQQVVRGDSAAYFCASSPPGDSQETQYFGPGTRLLVL.

The chain joins TRBV4-1 to TRBJ1-2; 7 nucleotides match TRBD1. The CDR3 is 13 amino acids. CDR1 and CDR2 (germline): MGHRA, YSYEKL. V shed 4 bases and J 6 bases; nucleotides not matched to a gene: 5. The CDR3 region is CASSPGQANGYTF. CDR3 sequence (DNA): TGCGCCAGCAGCCCAGGACAGGCGAATGGCTACACCTTC.

This clone was seen a single time. V gene TRBV28 combines with J gene TRBJ2-7; D is possibly TRBD1 (5 bases). In germline, CDR1 is MDHEN, CDR2 SYDVKM. CDR3 size: 13 residues. V dropped 3 bases and J dropped 7 bases, with 13 bases sitting between them. The CDR3 here is CASSFPDRGEQYF. CDR3 nucleotide sequence: TGTGCCAGCAGTTTCCCAGACAGAGGAGAGCAGTACTTC. Combining the CDR3 with reference TRBV28 and TRBJ2-7 gives the whole variable domain DVKVTQSSRYLVKRTGEKVFLECVQDMDHENMFWYRQDPGLGLRLIYFSYDVKMKEKGDIPEGYSVSREKKERFSLILESASTNQTSMYLCASSFPDRGEQYFGPGTRLTVT.

The CDR3 DNA is TGTGCCAGTAGTCCCCGTGTGTCTTGGGGGGGCTACAATGAGCAGTTCTTC. This translates into CASSPRVSWGGYNEQFF. V gene TRBV19 combines with J gene TRBJ2-1; 7 bases agree with TRBD2. Germline V gene sequence: CDR1 LNHDA, CDR2 SQIVND (reference sequence). Trimming at V came to 5 bases and at J to 3 bases, leaving 13 bases not matched to a gene. The CDR3 consists of 17 residues.

This chain joins TRBV19 and TRBJ1-1; D uncertain. Germline lookup yields CDR1 LNHDA and CDR2 SQIVND (reference sequence). With 4 bases removed from V and 3 bases from J, the gap between germline ends came to 12 bases. The CDR3 runs to 14 residues. The CDR3 nucleotides read TGTGCCAGTAGTAGTTTCCTCGTAGACACTGAAGCTTTCTTT. It specifies CASSSFLVDTEAFF.

This clone showed up just a few times. The chain combines TRBV18 with TRBJ1-5, with TRBD1 identical over 7 bases. Unmatched junction bases numbered 8, after V lost 4 bases and J lost 5 bases. The CDR3 covers 15 residues. CDR1 and CDR2 from the germline V gene are KGHSH and LQKENI. The CDR3 is CASSLSTGADQPQHF. CDR3 DNA: TGTGCCAGCTCACTATCTACAGGGGCGGATCAGCCCCAGCATTTT.

The genes are TRBV11-3 and TRBJ1-6, with no clear D. The V gene's germline CDR1 is SGHNT and CDR2 YENEEA. The V and J ends lost 3 bases and 9 bases respectively, with 9 bases between them. CDR3 length: 13 amino acids. The CDR3 coding sequence is TGTGCCAGCAGCTTCTCTCTTCTTTCACCCCTCCACTTT. This gives the protein CASSFSLLSPLHF.

V is TRBV4-2 and J is TRBJ2-3; the D gene is possibly TRBD2 (6 bases). Germline assignment: CDR1 LGHNA and CDR2 YNFKEQ. Trimming removed 3 bases from V and 1 base from J, with 17 bases in between. This CDR3 contains 17 residues. The CDR3 reads CASSQAGGASGTDTQYF. CDR3 in DNA: TGTGCCAGCAGCCAGGCCGGGGGTGCCTCGGGCACAGATACGCAGTATTTT.

The gene calls are TRBV3-1 (or the pseudogene TRBV3-2) and TRBJ2-5; 7 bases align to TRBD1. Germline assignment: CDR1 LGHDT and CDR2 YNNKEL (reference sequence). Losses at the gene ends were 6 bases for V and 4 bases for J; bases not matched to a gene: 2. This CDR3 has 12 residues. The CDR3 region is CASRHRGETQYF. For the CDR3, the DNA is TGTGCCAGCAGACACAGGGGAGAGACCCAGTACTTC.

CDR3 DNA sequence: TGCGCCAGCAGCCACCGTACAGGGGGGTATCGTGGCTACACCTTC. This sequence encodes CASSHRTGGYRGYTF. The chain recombines TRBV4-3 with TRBJ1-2; 8 nucleotides agree with TRBD1. Germline V lookup: CDR1 LGHNA, CDR2 YSLEER. This CDR3 comprises 15 residues. The V segment lost 3 bases and the J segment 7 bases; nucleotides outside the gene matches: 10.